The text below deals with one TCR beta chain. Its specificity is unknown. A read error may account for a junction end that differs from germline. This specimen comes from a study of CD8 T cells in ankylosing spondylitis. Study results and caveats: A motif of 7 to 9 highly homologous TCR beta variants was seen as apparently characteristic of ankylosing spondylitis blood. Matched ankylosing spondylitis synovial fluid reportedly showed significant enrichment of disease-linked clones.

TCRdb analysed the 5' RACE reads with MiXCR anew, one entry per CDR3 protein. The table has some 220,000 distinct CDR3 sequences, approximately 8% seen once. The CDR3 runs to 15 residues. Germline-derived CDR1 and CDR2 are SGHTA and FQGNSA. J is TRBJ1-4 and V is TRBV7-2, with a possible D match to TRBD1 (5 bases). The sequence was obtained from a female donor with ankylosing spondylitis or in good health (not recorded which). Sequencing input: blood, either unsorted or a sorted T cell fraction (not recorded which). The CDR3 sequence: CASTNMGHTNAKLFF. The CDR3, as DNA: TGTGCCAGCACCAACATGGGGCACACGAATGCAAAACTGTTTTTT.